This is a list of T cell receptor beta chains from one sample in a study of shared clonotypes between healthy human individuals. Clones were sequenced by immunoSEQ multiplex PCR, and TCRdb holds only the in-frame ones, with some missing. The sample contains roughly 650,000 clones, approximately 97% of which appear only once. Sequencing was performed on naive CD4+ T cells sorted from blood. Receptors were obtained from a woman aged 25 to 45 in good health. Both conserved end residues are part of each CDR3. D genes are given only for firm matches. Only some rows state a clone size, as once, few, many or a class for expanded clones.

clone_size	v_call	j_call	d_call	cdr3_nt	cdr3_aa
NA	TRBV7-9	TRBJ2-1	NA	TGTGCCAGCACCCCGAGGGAACCGTACAATGAGCAGTTCTTC	CASTPREPYNEQFF
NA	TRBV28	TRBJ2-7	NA	TGTGCCAGCAGTTTGTACAGGATTGGCGAGCAGTACTTC	CASSLYRIGEQYF
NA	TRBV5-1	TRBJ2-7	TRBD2	TGCGCCAGCAGCTTGGGCGGCCGGCTAGCGGGAGCTGGCGAGCAGTACTTC	CASSLGGRLAGAGEQYF
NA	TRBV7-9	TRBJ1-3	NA	TGTGCCAGCAGCTCGGCAGGTACTGGAAACACCATATATTTT	CASSSAGTGNTIYF
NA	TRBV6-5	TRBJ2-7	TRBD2	TGTGCCAGCAGTCACGGGGAGGGGAGCACCTACGAGCAGTACTTC	CASSHGEGSTYEQYF
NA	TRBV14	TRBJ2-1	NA	TGTGCCAGCAGCCCCCTTCTTCAGCAGAGCTCCTACAATGAGCAGTTCTTC	CASSPLLQQSSYNEQFF
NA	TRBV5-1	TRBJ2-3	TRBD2	TGCGCCAGCAGCTTTGTTAGCGGGACAGATACGCAGTATTTT	CASSFVSGTDTQYF
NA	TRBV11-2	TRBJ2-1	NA	TGTGCCAGCAGCTTAATGGATCCCCTCACCTACAATGAGCAGTTCTTC	CASSLMDPLTYNEQFF
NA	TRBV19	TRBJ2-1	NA	TGTGCCAGTAGTATCACTCGGCTAAACAATGAGCAGTTCTTC	CASSITRLNNEQFF
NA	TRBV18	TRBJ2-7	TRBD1	TGTGCCAGCTCACCATCCATGGGGACAGCTAGCTCCTACGAGCAGTACTTC	CASSPSMGTASSYEQYF
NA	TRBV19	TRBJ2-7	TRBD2	TGTGCCAGTAGTATAGGTCCTAGCGGGAGGCCTACTTCTCACTACGAGCAGTACTTC	CASSIGPSGRPTSHYEQYF
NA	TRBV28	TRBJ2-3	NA	TGTGCCAGCAGAGGATCCCAGGGGACAGATACGCAGTATTTT	CASRGSQGTDTQYF
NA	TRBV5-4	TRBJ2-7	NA	TGTGCCAGCAGCTACCCGGGACTCCCGACGGAGCAGTACTTC	CASSYPGLPTEQYF
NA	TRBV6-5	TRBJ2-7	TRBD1	TGTGCCAGCAGCCCGGCCCACAGGGGGTACGAGCAGTACTTC	CASSPAHRGYEQYF
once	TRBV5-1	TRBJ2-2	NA	TGCGCCAGCAGCTGGAGGGCCGTATCGACCGGGGAGCTGTTTTTT	CASSWRAVSTGELFF
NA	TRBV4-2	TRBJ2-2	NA	TGTGCCAGCAGCCAAGATATTCGAGTAAACACCGGGGAGCTGTTTTTT	CASSQDIRVNTGELFF
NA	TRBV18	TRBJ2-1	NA	TGTGCCAGCTCACCACAGGGAGGAAATGAGCAGTTCTTC	CASSPQGGNEQFF
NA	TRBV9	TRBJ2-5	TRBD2	TGTGCCAGCAGCGTAGCTGGCGGGAGTACTGGTGAGCAGTACTTC	CASSVAGGSTGEQYF
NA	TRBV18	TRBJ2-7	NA	TGTGCCAGCTCGAGCAACAGGGAAGCGGGCTCCTACGAGCAGTACTTC	CASSSNREAGSYEQYF
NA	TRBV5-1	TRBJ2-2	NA	TGCGCCAGCAGGGACAGTGGGACCCTGGTCGGGGAGCTGTTTTTT	CASRDSGTLVGELFF
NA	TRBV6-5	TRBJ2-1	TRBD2	TGTGCCAGCAGCCCCGGGACTAGCGTTTACAATGAGCAGTTCTTC	CASSPGTSVYNEQFF
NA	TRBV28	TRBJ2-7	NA	TGTGCCAGCAGTTTAGCAGGGTACGAGCAGTACTTC	CASSLAGYEQYF
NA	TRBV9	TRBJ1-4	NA	TGTGCCAGCAGTGTAGGGGGGGCTAAGGCTGAAAAACTGTTTTTT	CASSVGGAKAEKLFF
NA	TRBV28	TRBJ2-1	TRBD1	TGTGCCAGCAGTTCTTACAGGGGGATCACCTACAATGAGCAGTTCTTC	CASSSYRGITYNEQFF
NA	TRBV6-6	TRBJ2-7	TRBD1	TGTGCCAGCAGCCATACCTGGGACAGGGGGAACGAGCAGTACTTC	CASSHTWDRGNEQYF
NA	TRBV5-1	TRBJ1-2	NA	TGCGCCAGCGCCCCTTGGGGGGATCCCTATGGCTACACCTTC	CASAPWGDPYGYTF
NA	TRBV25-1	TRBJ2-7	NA	TGTGCCAGCAGTGATCCTAATGGCCAGGACTACGAGCAGTACTTC	CASSDPNGQDYEQYF